These 30 T cell receptor beta chains share one sample of origin, sequenced in a study of blood T cells in healthy people across ages. A J-beta primer mix and a sample-barcoded 5' primer were used in a second PCR of roughly 7 to 12 cycles. TCRdb processed the 5' RACE reads anew with MiXCR; each CDR3 protein has one entry. The sample records about 1.8 million distinct CDR3 sequences, around half being singletons. Sequencing was done on a sample of blood. These receptors were obtained from a woman aged 40 to 50 in good health.

This clonotype was recorded a few times. The chain has TRBV28 and TRBJ2-3; 8 bases are shared with TRBD2. Germline V gene sequence: CDR1 MDHEN, CDR2 SYDVKM. V lost 5 bases, J lost 5 bases, and 6 bases stayed unmatched. This CDR3 has 14 amino acids. The CDR3 region is CASSRTSRRDTQYF. Here the CDR3 DNA reads TGTGCCAGCAGTAGGACTAGCCGAAGAGATACGCAGTATTTT. The full variable domain, in which reference TRBV28 and TRBJ2-3 provide the parts outside the CDR3, is DVKVTQSSRYLVKRTGEKVFLECVQDMDHENMFWYRQDPGLGLRLIYFSYDVKMKEKGDIPEGYSVSREKKERFSLILESASTNQTSMYLCASSRTSRRDTQYFGPGTRLTVL.

The V call is TRBV9, the J call TRBJ2-3; possibly TRBD1 or TRBD2 for D (6 bases each). CDR1 SGDLS and CDR2 YYNGEE come from the germline V gene. This CDR3 contains 15 residues. Trimming shortened V by 6 bases and J by 2 bases, and 16 bases separated the two germline ends. CDR3 sequence (DNA): TGTGCCAGCAATAGGGGGGCGGCTACCACAGATACGCAGTATTTT. Protein product: CASNRGAATTDTQYF.

This sequence joins TRBV6-6 and TRBJ1-2; 8 nucleotides match TRBD1. V gave up 7 bases and J gave up 8 bases; unmatched junction bases: 6. In germline, CDR1 is MNHNY, CDR2 SVGAGI (reference sequence). This CDR3 has 12 residues. The CDR3 loop reads CASTPDRGGYTF. DNA for the CDR3: TGTGCCAGCACTCCAGACAGGGGCGGCTACACCTTC.

This clonotype was recorded a few times. This chain uses TRBV21-1 with TRBJ1-2; the table's TRBD1 call for D was not verified on the DNA. TRBV21-1 is noted as a pseudogene. The CDR3 runs 14 residues. In nucleotides, the CDR3 is TGTGCCAGCAGACCGTGGGACCCTAACTATGGCTACACCTTC. It encodes CASRPWDPNYGYTF.

The chain couples TRBV20-1 to TRBJ2-5, with 10 bases aligning to TRBD2. V lost 5 bases to trimming and J lost 2 bases; unmatched junction nucleotides: 2. This CDR3 comprises 13 residues. The germline V gene encodes CDR1 DFQATT and CDR2 SNEGSKA (reference sequence). The CDR3 sequence: CSADSGGQETQYF. CDR3 DNA: TGCAGTGCTGATAGCGGGGGGCAAGAGACCCAGTACTTC.

This clonotype was picked up a small number of times. The V gene is TRBV29-1, the J gene TRBJ2-3; D remains ambiguous. V lost 2 bases to trimming and J lost 1 base, with 4 bases between them. Germline assignment: CDR1 SQVTM and CDR2 ANQGSEA. CDR3 length equals 12 residues. The CDR3, as DNA: TGCAGCGTTGAAAGCGGCACAGATACGCAGTATTTT. Its translation is CSVESGTDTQYF.

The J gene is TRBJ2-4, the V gene TRBV10-3; D remains ambiguous. The DNA end is more similar to TRBJ2-5, so the J call may be wrong. CDR1 is ENHRY and CDR2 is SYGVKD in the germline V gene. The CDR3 contains 11 residues. CDR3 sequence reads: CATGRAETQYF. The CDR3 DNA follows: TGTGCCACCGGACGGGCAGAGACCCAGTACTTC.

This clonotype has a handful of counts. The J gene is TRBJ2-1, the V gene TRBV5-1, with D possibly being TRBD1 or TRBD2 (5 bases each). Germline lookup yields CDR1 SGHRS and CDR2 YFSETQ. The V end lost 0 bases, the J end lost 7 bases, and 17 bases lay between the germline ends. The CDR3 totals 16 residues. The CDR3 DNA is TGCGCCAGCAGCTTGGGGGGGTCCCGTCGCCTAAATGAGCAGTTCTTC. Protein sequence: CASSLGGSRRLNEQFF.

This clonotype was counted a few times. J is TRBJ2-1 and V is TRBV2; 8 bases match TRBD2. V lost 7 bases to trimming and J lost 1 base; unmatched junction nucleotides: 6. This CDR3 is 15 amino acids long. Per the germline V gene, CDR1 is SNHLY and CDR2 is FYNNEI. In DNA form, the CDR3 reads TGTGCCAGCACAAGACTAGCGCTGTCCTACAATGAGCAGTTCTTC. Amino acid sequence: CASTRLALSYNEQFF. The entire variable domain, with the rest obtained from reference TRBV2 and TRBJ2-1, is as follows: EPEVTQTPSHQVTQMGQEVILRCVPISNHLYFYWYRQILGQKVEFLVSFYNNEISEKSEIFDDQFSVERPDGSNFTLKIRSTKLEDSAMYFCASTRLALSYNEQFFGPGTRLTVL.

This chain connects TRBV5-1 to TRBJ2-3; 15 bases match TRBD2. The CDR3 has 15 amino acids. Losses at the gene ends were 3 bases for V and 8 bases for J; bases not matched to a gene: 4. Germline V gives CDR1 SGHRS, CDR2 YFSETQ. CDR3 nucleotide sequence: TGCGCCAGCAGCTCCCGGACTAGCGGGGGGGCTACGCAGTATTTT. It translates to CASSSRTSGGATQYF.

The gene calls are TRBV4-2 and TRBJ2-5; TRBD1 might be the D (6 bases). The CDR3 has 16 residues. Germline V gene sequence: CDR1 LGHNA, CDR2 YNFKEQ. The germline V and J ends were trimmed by 0 bases and 5 bases, with 16 bases remaining between them. The CDR3 nucleotides read TGTGCCAGCAGCCAAGATCCGCAGGGGTCCGGCGAGACCCAGTACTTC. It translates to CASSQDPQGSGETQYF.

This clonotype was seen a few times. This chain connects TRBV29-1 to TRBJ2-1; 16 bases line up with TRBD2. Germline V gene data show CDR1 as SQVTM and CDR2 as ANQGSEA. CDR3 length equals 17 residues. Trimming took 6 bases from V and 7 from J; bases not matched to a gene: 12. This CDR3 reads CSVDTGTSGGAGNEQFF. CDR3 sequence (DNA): TGCAGCGTAGACACCGGGACTAGCGGGGGGGCCGGTAATGAGCAGTTCTTC.

This clonotype was seen only a few times. CDR3 nucleotide sequence: TGTGCCAGCAGTCCCGGGATTATTGACAGTCGTCTCCAAGAGACCCAGTACTTC. It encodes CASSPGIIDSRLQETQYF. The chain employs TRBV6-2 or TRBV6-3 and TRBJ2-5; D may match TRBD1 or TRBD2 (5 bases each). The CDR3 has 18 residues. V lost 5 bases and J lost 1, with 23 bases in between. CDR1 MNHEY and CDR2 SVGEGT come from the germline V gene.

V is TRBV2 and J is TRBJ2-3; TRBD1 matches at 7 bases. The CDR3 consists of 15 residues. Looked up from germline, CDR1 is SNHLY and CDR2 is FYNNEI. J lost 6 bases, V lost 4 bases, and 10 bases had no gene match. CDR3 amino acids: CASSATGMNADTQYF. CDR3 in DNA: TGTGCCAGCAGTGCGACAGGGATGAACGCCGATACGCAGTATTTT.

This clonotype was recorded a few times. The rearrangement joins TRBV5-6 to TRBJ2-5; D might be TRBD1 (6 bases). The CDR3 loop spans 15 amino acids. Trimming removed 1 base from V and 4 bases from J, with 14 bases in between. The germline V gene has CDR1 SGHDT and CDR2 YYEEEE. The CDR3 is CASSLQAGVVETQYF. The CDR3, as DNA: TGTGCCAGCAGCTTGCAGGCAGGGGTCGTAGAGACCCAGTACTTC.

The V call is TRBV20-1, the J call TRBJ2-4, with 8 bases fitting TRBD1. The CDR3 has 17 residues. With V trimmed by 0 bases and J by 8 bases, 15 bases remained unmatched. Germline-derived CDR1 and CDR2 are DFQATT and SNEGSKA (reference sequence). The CDR3 is CSARDLNGQGAVDIQYF. CDR3 in DNA: TGCAGTGCTAGAGATCTCAATGGGCAGGGGGCGGTGGACATTCAGTACTTC.

V gene TRBV12-5 combines with J gene TRBJ2-5, with 8 bases fitting TRBD1. This CDR3 is built from 15 residues. J gave up 4 bases and V 6 bases, and 10 bases lay outside the gene matches. Germline loops: CDR1 LGHNT, CDR2 FRNRAP. CDR3 coding DNA: TGTGCTAGTGGACCTGACAGGGGAGGAGGAGAGACCCAGTACTTC. Translating it yields CASGPDRGGGETQYF. The whole variable domain, filled in from reference TRBV12-5 and TRBJ2-5, reads DARVTQTPRHKVTEMGQEVTMRCQPILGHNTVFWYRQTMMQGLELLAYFRNRAPLDDSGMPKDRFSAEMPDATLATLKIQPSEPRDSAVYFCASGPDRGGGETQYFGPGTRLLVL.

The rearrangement uses TRBV25-1 and TRBJ2-3; D is possibly TRBD1 (6 bases). Germline lookup yields CDR1 MGHDK and CDR2 SYGVNS. This CDR3 comprises 15 residues. V dropped 9 bases and J dropped 2 bases, with 18 bases sitting between them. The CDR3 DNA reads as TGTGCCAGTATACAGGGCGGATTGAACACAGATACGCAGTATTTT. Amino acid sequence: CASIQGGLNTDTQYF.

The chain combines TRBV6-4 with TRBJ1-5; no firm D call. V gave up 4 bases and J gave up 6 bases, with 10 bases separating them. The CDR3 is made up of 13 amino acids. Germline assignment: CDR1 MRHNA and CDR2 SNTAGT. CDR3 in amino acids: CASSGDQGQPQHF. CDR3 bases: TGTGCCAGCAGTGGGGATCAAGGTCAGCCCCAGCATTTT.

This clonotype has just a few counts. V gene TRBV27 combines with J gene TRBJ2-5; D perhaps matches TRBD2 (6 bases). The CDR3 sequence is 13 residues long. Germline V lookup: CDR1 MNHEY, CDR2 SMNVEV (reference sequence). V lost 2 bases and J lost 3, with 7 bases in between. The CDR3: CASSLTSKETQYF. CDR3 bases: TGTGCCAGCAGTTTAACTAGCAAAGAGACCCAGTACTTC.

The J gene is TRBJ1-2, the V gene TRBV3-1; 7 positions agree with TRBD1. The germline V gene has CDR1 LGHDT and CDR2 YNNKEL (reference sequence). The CDR3 consists of 16 residues. V gave up 6 bases and J gave up 3 bases; unmatched junction bases: 13. Here the CDR3 reads CASRDKTGPGDYGYTF. DNA for the CDR3: TGTGCCAGCAGGGACAAGACAGGGCCCGGAGACTATGGCTACACCTTC.

Of note for this clonotype: Given a much more abundant clone one base away, this may be a read error. The genes are TRBV2 and TRBJ2-1; tentative D call: TRBD1 (7 bases). The CDR3 loop spans 14 amino acids. V was trimmed by 6 bases and J by 0 bases, leaving 9 bases between them. Germline CDR1 is SNHLY and CDR2 is FYNNEI. This CDR3 reads CASRRDSSYNEQFF. The CDR3, as DNA: TGTGCCAGCAGGCGGGACAGCTCCTACAATGAGCAGTTCTTC. The complete variable domain, with remaining parts taken from reference TRBV2 and TRBJ2-1, reads EPEVTQTPSHQVTQMGQEVILRCVPISNHLYFYWYRQILGQKVEFLVSFYNNEISEKSEIFDDQFSVERPDGSNFTLKIRSTKLEDSAMYFCASRRDSSYNEQFFGPGTRLTVL.

This chain joins TRBV11-1 and TRBJ2-7, with D possibly matching TRBD1 (6 bases). The J call may be in error: the DNA end matches TRBJ2-5 better. The V gene's germline CDR1 is SGHAT and CDR2 FQDESV (reference sequence). The length of the CDR3 is 17 residues. The CDR3 coding sequence is TGTGCCAGCAGCTTATCCCTCAAACAGGGTAGCGCAGAGACCCAGTACTTC. Encoded protein: CASSLSLKQGSAETQYF.

The CDR3 loop is CASSSDGRQETQYF. For the CDR3, the DNA is TGTGCCAGCAGTTCGGACGGGCGCCAAGAGACCCAGTACTTC. The chain is built from TRBV6-2 or TRBV6-3 and TRBJ2-5; D unresolved. V lost 4 bases to trimming and J lost 1 base, with 10 bases between them. This CDR3 contains 14 residues. CDR1 is MNHEY, CDR2 SVGEGT, per germline.

This clonotype was seen only once. The germline gene is not matched at one end of the junction; a read error may be the cause. The chain couples TRBV5-1 to TRBJ1-6; 7 bases are shared with TRBD1. Germline V gene data show CDR1 as SGHRS and CDR2 as YFSETQ. This CDR3 comprises 15 residues. This chain's CDR3 is CTRSWDSPYNSPLHF. The DNA of the CDR3 is TGCACCAGGAGCTGGGACAGTCCCTATAATTCACCCCTCCACTTT.

This sequence joins TRBV2 and TRBJ2-5, with 10 bases that match TRBD2. After removal of 6 bases from V and 1 base from J, the junction contained 5 bases not matched to a gene. Germline values: CDR1 SNHLY, CDR2 FYNNEI. This CDR3 comprises 15 residues. The DNA for the CDR3 is TGTGCCAGCAGCCTACTAGCGGGGCTCCAAGAGACCCAGTACTTC. Amino acids: CASSLLAGLQETQYF.

This clonotype showed up just a few times. The chain joins TRBV7-6 to TRBJ2-5; 8 bases fit TRBD1. The junction had 7 bases not matched to a gene; V was cut back by 6 bases and J by 4 bases. CDR3 size: 14 residues. Looked up from germline, CDR1 is SGHVS and CDR2 is FNYEAQ. The CDR3 DNA reads TGTGCCAGCAGGGCCGGGACAGGCTTAGAGACCCAGTACTTC. Amino acids: CASRAGTGLETQYF. The complete variable domain, with remaining parts taken from reference TRBV7-6 and TRBJ2-5, reads GAGVSQSPRYKVTKRGQDVALRCDPISGHVSLYWYRQALGQGPEFLTYFNYEAQQDKSGLPNDRFSAERPEGSISTLTIQRTEQRDSAMYRCASRAGTGLETQYFGPGTRLLVL.

This clonotype was counted only a few times. This chain links TRBV7-2 with TRBJ1-2; D gene unclear. There are 13 residues in the CDR3. Looked up from germline, CDR1 is SGHTA and CDR2 is FQGNSA. V was pared by 4 bases and J by 3 bases, with 9 bases between. DNA of the CDR3: TGTGCCAGCAGCTCAAAGTACGACTATGGCTACACCTTC. Its protein is CASSSKYDYGYTF.

This clonotype was seen just once. This chain uses TRBV20-1 with TRBJ2-1; D possibly corresponds to TRBD2 (5 bases). V was trimmed by 0 bases and J by 10 bases, leaving 16 bases between them. There are 14 residues in the CDR3. CDR1 is DFQATT, CDR2 SNEGSKA, per germline (reference sequence). CDR3 in DNA: TGCAGTGCTAGAGATCCGGGAACCTCCTACGAGCAGTTCTTC. Residues: CSARDPGTSYEQFF.

This clonotype appeared a single time. The V call is TRBV4-3, the J call TRBJ1-3; D is undetermined. V shed 1 base and J shed 1 base, with 5 bases lying between them. Germline assignment: CDR1 LGHNA and CDR2 YSLEER. The CDR3 loop spans 14 amino acids. The CDR3 coding sequence is TGCGCCAGCAGCCAAGGGGTTTCTGGAAACACCATATATTTT. Protein sequence: CASSQGVSGNTIYF.